The TCR beta chain described here comes from a study of CD8 T cells in Susac syndrome. The CDR3 is 11 amino acids. The germline gives CDR1 SEHNR, CDR2 FQNEAQ (reference sequence). The V and J ends lost 8 bases and 7 bases respectively, with 12 bases between them. With random hexamers, reverse transcription was performed on 0.5 to 1 ug of RNA. The CDR3 of TCR beta was amplified by immunoSEQ multiplex PCR across 54 Vbeta and 13 Jbeta. TCRdb used MiXCR to reprocess the immunoSEQ multiplex PCR reads, holding one entry per CDR3 protein. The repertoire holds roughly 200,000 distinct CDR3 sequences, with 85% to 95% as singletons. Negative isolation was applied to CD8+ and CD4+ T cells, and FACS enrichment was applied to TEMRA cells.

Sequenced: CD4+ T cells from PBMCs. The chain combines TRBV7-9 with TRBJ2-7; possible D gene TRBD1, 5 bases. The sequence came from a human donor with multiple sclerosis. For the CDR3, the DNA is TGTGCCAGCGCGCAGGGCCGGGAGCAGTACGTC. Translated, it gives CASAQGREQYV.